The clone carrying this TCR beta chain has just a few counts. What it binds is unknown. This specimen comes from a study of OX40 agonist ivuxolimab in advanced cancers. General study points: What antigens the expanded peripheral T cells recognized was never established. Expanded clones were, on average, more numerous in CD8+ T cells than in CD4+.

The length of the CDR3 is 11 residues. V was cut by 5 bases and J by 9 bases, with 8 bases left in between. CDR1 is MNHEY, CDR2 SVGAGI, per germline. Sequencing was performed with immunoSEQ multiplex PCR; in TCRdb, only in-frame clones are kept and a portion is missing. This table holds some 140,000 clones, about 92% found once. V gene TRBV6-5 combines with J gene TRBJ2-4; D remains unclear. The sequenced sample was CD4+ or CD8+ T cells sorted from blood, obtained in a trial of the OX40 agonist ivuxolimab. The sequence was collected from an adult with an advanced solid tumor such as melanoma, head and neck, liver or kidney cancer. Here the CDR3 DNA reads TGTGCCAGCAGTCAAGGGCCCATTCAGTACTTC. Its translation: CASSQGPIQYF.